This T cell receptor beta chain was sequenced during a study of T-cell reconstitution after alpha-beta-depleted transplantation in children. Unique molecular identifiers were incorporated when the TCRbeta library was constructed. Each CDR3 protein gets one entry after TCRdb re-called the PCR reads with MiXCR. The table records fewer than 500,000 distinct CDR3 sequences, 43% of them present only once. This CDR3 has 11 amino acids. The germline gives CDR1 SNHLY, CDR2 FYNNEI. V was pared by 8 bases and J by 6 bases, with 10 bases between. The study, taken as a whole, reports: The study reportedly traced alpha-beta T cells about two months after transplant to several hundred expanded graft clones.

On this clonotype itself: No antigen is known for it.

Sequencing was performed on PBMCs, taken before TCRalphabeta/CD19-depleted stem cell transplant. This receptor was identified in a girl aged 2 to 9 with aplastic anemia, due to receive a stem cell transplant. This chain connects TRBV2 to TRBJ1-1; the D gene is possibly TRBD1 (5 bases). CDR3 protein: CASRDSPEAFF. CDR3 nucleotide sequence: TGTGCCAGCCGCGACAGTCCTGAAGCTTTCTTT.